The 3 T cell receptor beta chains in this list originate from one sample, sequenced in a study of tumor and adjacent non-tumor tissue in lung cancer. The template was RNA from unsorted bulk tissue. Three rounds of nested PCR, following a modified ARM-PCR protocol, produced the TCRbeta library. Via MiXCR, TCRdb re-called the multiplex PCR reads, giving one row per CDR3 protein. The data contain about 200,000 distinct CDR3 sequences, roughly 70% of them seen just once; the ten biggest clones take up approximately 25%. The specimen was lung tumor tissue. All receptors derive from a man in his fifties or sixties with non-small cell lung cancer.

About this clonotype: A clone one base away is much larger, so this may be a read error. The CDR3 region has the DNA TGCAGTGCTAGGGACACCTACGGGCAGTACTTC. It encodes CSARDTYGQYF. The J gene is TRBJ2-7, the V gene TRBV20-1, with a weak D call TRBD1 (5 bases). Germline values: CDR1 DFQATT, CDR2 SNEGSKA (reference sequence). CDR3 length equals 11 residues.

V usage is TRBV6-1 and J usage is TRBJ2-5; D call uncertain. This CDR3 is built from 15 residues. Germline assignment: CDR1 MNHNS and CDR2 SASEGT. The germline V and J ends were trimmed by 1 base and 5 bases, with 14 bases remaining between them. This CDR3 is CASSEVSAARETQYF. In nucleotides, the CDR3 is TGTGCCAGCAGTGAAGTTTCGGCGGCCCGGGAGACCCAGTACTTC.

This clonotype has at least ten counts. The rearrangement uses TRBV20-1 and TRBJ2-7; the D gene could be TRBD1 or TRBD2 (5 bases each). CDR1 and CDR2 from the germline V gene are DFQATT and SNEGSKA (reference sequence). The CDR3 consists of 11 residues. V was pared by 6 bases and J by 7 bases, with 13 bases between. CDR3 in DNA: TGCAGTGCACTCTGGGGGAGAGAGCAGTACTTC. Translating it yields CSALWGREQYF.